A selection of T cell receptor beta chains follows, all from one sample in a study of radiotherapy plus CTLA-4 blockade in lung cancer. Measured with immunoSEQ multiplex PCR; TCRdb has only the in-frame clones, and not every one. The data show approximately 94,000 clones, roughly 80% seen once. Here the sequenced sample was peripheral blood, taken from a patient treated with radiotherapy plus ipilimumab. The origin of the receptors is a human donor with non-small cell lung cancer that progressed on radiotherapy plus ipilimumab. The CDR3 runs from the conserved cysteine through the conserved F or W. Each record gives: V gene, D gene, clone size, J gene, CDR3 protein, CDR3 DNA. A D gene is named only where the DNA matches it firmly. The size entry is marked missing in some rows and otherwise reads once, few, many or a size class.

>TRBV6-1|TRBD2|-|TRBJ2-7
CASSEGRGGEQYF
TGTGCCAGCAGTGAGGGTCGGGGAGGGGAGCAGTACTTC
>TRBV7-6|-|-|TRBJ1-3
CASSLDRASGNTIYF
TGTGCCAGCAGCTTAGACAGGGCCTCTGGAAACACCATATATTTT
>TRBV27|TRBD1|-|TRBJ2-7
CASSLLFPAAPKAGGYEQYF
TGTGCCAGCAGTTTATTATTCCCCGCCGCCCCTAAGGCAGGGGGCTACGAGCAGTACTTC
>TRBV5-5|-|-|TRBJ1-1
CASSLGLLNTEAFF
TGTGCCAGCAGCCTCGGACTCTTGAACACTGAAGCTTTCTTT
>TRBV28|-|-|TRBJ1-1
CASSPPGYTEAFF
TGTGCCAGCAGTCCCCCCGGGTACACTGAAGCTTTCTTT
>TRBV11-2|-|once|TRBJ2-5
CASSLDGVASGQSGVEYF
TGTGCCAGCAGCTTAGATGGGGTGGCCTCGGGACAAAGCGGGGTCGAGTACTTC
>TRBV10-3|TRBD1|once|TRBJ1-3
CAIRTTGDGNTIYF
TGTGCCATCAGAACAACAGGGGACGGAAACACCATATATTTT
>TRBV12-5|-|once|TRBJ2-7
CASGLVSEPRGYEQYF
TGTGCTAGTGGTTTGGTAAGCGAACCGCGCGGCTACGAGCAGTACTTC
>TRBV5-6|TRBD1|-|TRBJ1-1
CASSLLGTGGGITEAFF
TGTGCCAGCAGCTTGCTAGGGACAGGGGGCGGGATCACTGAAGCTTTCTTT
>TRBV5-6|-|few|TRBJ2-1
CASSFTRHNGQFF
TGTGCCAGCAGCTTTACCAGGCACAATGGGCAGTTCTTC
>TRBV9|-|once|TRBJ1-2
CASSPDPRGVSNGYTF
TGTGCCAGCAGCCCAGACCCCCGCGGGGTCTCGAATGGCTACACCTTC
>TRBV5-1|TRBD2|-|TRBJ2-1
CASSRGSTEWDEQFF
TGCGCCAGCAGTCGCGGGAGTACGGAGTGGGATGAGCAGTTCTTC
>TRBV18|-|few|TRBJ2-7
CASSPSTYEQYF
TGTGCCAGCTCACCGTCGACCTACGAGCAGTACTTC
>TRBV11-2|TRBD2|few|TRBJ2-3
CASSLQASGTSSTDTQYF
TGTGCCAGCAGCTTACAAGCCTCCGGGACTAGCAGCACAGATACGCAGTATTTT
>TRBV28|-|-|TRBJ2-4
CASSLTDIQYF
TGTGCCAGCAGTTTAACGGACATTCAGTACTTC